The clone carrying this T cell receptor (beta chain) was seen at least ten times. Its specificity is unknown. TCR beta libraries were made by quantitative 5'-RACE with molecular barcodes. TCRdb reprocessed the 5' RACE reads with MiXCR, giving one entry per CDR3 protein. There are about 160,000 distinct CDR3 sequences in the sample; around 17% occur only once, and about 8.2% lies in the top ten. The germline CDR1 and CDR2 sequences are MNHEY and SMNVEV (reference sequence). J gave up 2 bases and V 2 bases, and 4 bases lay outside the gene matches. The CDR3 loop spans 15 amino acids. The entry originates in a study of CD8 T cells in ankylosing spondylitis. Study conclusions and caveats: Several of the motif variants were reported before in synovial fluid and blood from reactive arthritis.

The sample comprised blood, either unsorted or a sorted T cell fraction (not recorded which). This TCR was recovered from a male donor with ankylosing spondylitis or in good health (not recorded which). The chain has TRBV27 and TRBJ2-7; 9 nucleotides agree with TRBD2. The CDR3 DNA sequence: TGTGCCAGCAGTTTAAGTAGCGGGGGAACCTACGAGCAGTACTTC. This codes for CASSLSSGGTYEQYF.